This TCR beta chain was sequenced for a study of blood T cells in healthy people across ages. Study background: About one barcoded beta molecule per two T cells was the capture yield of template switching.

Total RNA amounts of at least 6 micrograms were extracted per sample. With a J-beta primer mix and a sample-barcoded 5' primer, a second PCR ran roughly 6 to 11 cycles. Each of the cDNA molecules was tagged by a template-switch adaptor with 12 random nucleotides. TCRdb reprocessed the 5' RACE reads with MiXCR, giving one entry per CDR3 protein. Altogether hundreds of thousands of distinct CDR3 sequences are present, about three fifths being singletons, with the ten largest covering roughly 20%. Of note for this clonotype: Its antigen is as yet unknown.

The length of the CDR3 is 14 residues. Germline lookup yields CDR1 SQVTM and CDR2 ANQGSEA. Trimming pared 7 bases from V and 6 bases from J, leaving 18 bases between. General study results and limits: The fall in TCR beta diversity per million T cells was roughly linear with age.

The chain recombines TRBV29-1 with TRBJ1-4, with a weak D call TRBD1 (6 bases). The source of this sequence is a man aged 30-40 years in good health. The sample taken for sequencing was blood. Written as DNA, the CDR3 is TGCAGCGCGGGGCAGGGGCGAGGGGATGAAAAACTGTTTTTT. It translates to CSAGQGRGDEKLFF. Full variable domain (outside the CDR3, taken from reference TRBV29-1 and TRBJ1-4): SAVISQKPSRDICQRGTSLTIQCQVDSQVTMMFWYRQQPGQSLTLIATANQGSEATYESGFVIDKFPISRPNLTFSTLTVSNMSPEDSSIYLCSAGQGRGDEKLFFGSGTQLSVL.